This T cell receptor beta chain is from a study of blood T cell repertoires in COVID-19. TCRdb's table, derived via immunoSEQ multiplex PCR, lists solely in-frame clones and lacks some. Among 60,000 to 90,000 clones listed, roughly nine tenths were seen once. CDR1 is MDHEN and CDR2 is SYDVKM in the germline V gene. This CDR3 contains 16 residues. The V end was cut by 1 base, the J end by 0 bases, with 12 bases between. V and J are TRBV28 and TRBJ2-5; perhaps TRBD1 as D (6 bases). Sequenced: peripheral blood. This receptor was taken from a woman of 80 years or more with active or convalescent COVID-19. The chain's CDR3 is CASSLSAGAYQETQYF. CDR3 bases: TGTGCCAGCAGTTTATCGGCAGGGGCGTACCAAGAGACCCAGTACTTC.